This T cell receptor beta chain appears in the sequencing data of a study of T cell repertoires and HLA-DP antigens. Trimming took 0 bases from V and 5 from J, leaving 20 bases between them. Germline values: CDR1 SGHNT, CDR2 YYREEE (reference sequence). This CDR3 contains 17 residues. About this clone itself: Its antigen is unidentified.

Sequencing used immunoSEQ multiplex PCR; TCRdb keeps in-frame clones, though not all of them. Here the sample spans around 100,000 clones, 80% to 95% being singletons. The sequenced sample was CD4+ T cells from PBMCs. The J gene is TRBJ2-5, the V gene TRBV5-4; D is possibly TRBD1 (5 bases). The clonotype was recovered from a woman aged 18-29 years in good health and CMV-seronegative. The CDR3 nucleotides read TGTGCCAGCAGCTTGGAAAGGGGCGCAGGGTCTAGGGAGACCCAGTACTTC. Encoded protein: CASSLERGAGSRETQYF.